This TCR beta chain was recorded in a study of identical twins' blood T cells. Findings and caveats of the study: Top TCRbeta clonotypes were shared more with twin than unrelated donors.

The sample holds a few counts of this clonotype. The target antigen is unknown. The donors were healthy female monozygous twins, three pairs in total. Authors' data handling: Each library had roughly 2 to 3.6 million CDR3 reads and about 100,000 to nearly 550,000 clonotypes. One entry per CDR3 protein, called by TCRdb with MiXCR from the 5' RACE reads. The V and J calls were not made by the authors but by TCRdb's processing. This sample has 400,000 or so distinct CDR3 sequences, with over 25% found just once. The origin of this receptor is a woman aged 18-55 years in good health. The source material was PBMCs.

The CDR3 here is CASWGGGTGFLPQHF. CDR3 nucleotide sequence: TGTGCCAGCTGGGGGGGAGGGACAGGCTTTCTGCCCCAGCATTTT. The J gene is TRBJ1-5, the V gene TRBV28, with 8 bases that match TRBD1. With V trimmed by 8 bases and J by 9 bases, 15 bases remained unmatched. This CDR3 is built from 15 residues. Germline V gene lookup returns CDR1 MDHEN and CDR2 SYDVKM.